The clone carrying this T cell receptor beta chain came up a few times. In TCRdb, the 5' RACE reads were re-called with MiXCR into one record per CDR3 protein. The table records 510,000 or so distinct CDR3 sequences, about 19% of them present only once. The source of the sample is a study of T cells after yellow fever vaccination. The V end lost 2 bases, the J end lost 4 bases, and 18 bases lay between the germline ends. CDR1 is SGHRS and CDR2 is YFSETQ in the germline V gene. CDR3 size: 16 residues. The chain joins TRBV5-1 to TRBJ1-1, with D possibly being TRBD1 (6 bases). The clonotype comes from a man aged 25 to 45 who received the YFV17D yellow fever vaccine. Sequenced here: PBMCs, sampled 15 days after the yellow fever booster vaccination. CDR3 coding DNA: TGCGCCAGCAGCTTACAGGGCACCCTAGGTATCACTGAAGCTTTCTTT. Translating it yields CASSLQGTLGITEAFF.